One sample yielded the 31 T cell receptor beta chains listed below, sequenced in a study of PD-1 blockade in classical Hodgkin lymphoma. Repertoires were generated with immunoSEQ multiplex PCR, while TCRdb's copy carries only in-frame clones and drops some. The table has around 20,000 clones, roughly 76% seen once. Every patient experienced relapse after autologous stem cell transplantation, and brentuximab vedotin exposure varied. This specimen consisted of peripheral blood mononuclear cells (PBMCs), obtained at baseline. These TCRs come from a human donor with classical Hodgkin lymphoma.

This clone was detected once. The chain recombines TRBV7-9 with TRBJ2-6; no firm D call. CDR3 length: 16 residues. Germline-derived CDR1 and CDR2 are SEHNR and FQNEAQ (reference sequence). V dropped 7 bases and J dropped 1 base, with 14 bases sitting between them. In DNA form, the CDR3 reads TGTGCCAGCAACGGGCCCCAAGCTTCTGGGGCCAACGTCCTGACTTTC. This sequence encodes CASNGPQASGANVLTF.

The V call is TRBV11-3, the J call TRBJ2-5; no reliable D call. The germline V and J ends were trimmed by 2 bases and 3 bases, with 16 bases remaining between them. The CDR3 consists of 16 residues. The V gene's germline CDR1 is SGHNT and CDR2 YENEEA. Here the CDR3 DNA reads TGTGCCAGCAGCTTAAGCGCGAGATTCAACAAAGAGACCCAGTACTTC. Residues: CASSLSARFNKETQYF.

This chain links TRBV19 with TRBJ2-3, with unresolved D. The CDR3 extends over 14 amino acids. The V gene lost 3 bases and the J gene lost 0 bases, with 7 bases spanning the gap. In germline, CDR1 is LNHDA, CDR2 SQIVND (reference sequence). The CDR3: CASSIRFSTDTQYF. In nucleotides, the CDR3 is TGTGCCAGTAGTATTCGGTTTAGCACAGATACGCAGTATTTT.

Comments on this clone: Sequence at one end of the junction differs from germline and may be a read error. J is TRBJ1-2 and V is TRBV28; TRBD1 is a possible D gene (6 bases). Germline V CDR1 and CDR2: MDHEN, SYDVKM. The CDR3 covers 16 residues. The CDR3 loop reads CASRLYAEGANYGYTF. DNA for the CDR3: TGTGCCAGCAGGTTATACGCCGAGGGGGCTAACTATGGCTACACCTTC.

V gene TRBV27 combines with J gene TRBJ2-5; D is perhaps TRBD2 (6 bases). The CDR3 contains 15 residues. Germline CDR1 is MNHEY and CDR2 is SMNVEV (reference sequence). Between the trimmed V and J ends, which lost 4 bases and 2 bases, there was a span of 14 bases. This CDR3 is CASSSEGLFQETQYF. In DNA form, the CDR3 reads TGTGCCAGCAGTTCGGAGGGGCTATTTCAAGAGACCCAGTACTTC.

V usage is TRBV19 and J usage is TRBJ1-3; D is unclear. V gave up 6 bases and J gave up 4 bases, with 13 bases separating them. This CDR3 region has 14 residues. The germline V gene has CDR1 LNHDA and CDR2 SQIVND (reference sequence). The CDR3 region has the DNA TGTGCCAGTAGCCCGACCGTGGTCGGAAACACCATATATTTT. Amino acid sequence: CASSPTVVGNTIYF.

The chain combines TRBV5-1 with TRBJ1-2; TRBD1 aligns across 9 bases. Losses at the gene ends were 6 bases for V and 2 bases for J; bases not matched to a gene: 5. The V gene's germline CDR1 is SGHRS and CDR2 YFSETQ. CDR3 size: 14 residues. In nucleotides, the CDR3 is TGCGCCAGCAACACAGGACAGGGGAACTATGGCTACACCTTC. Protein sequence: CASNTGQGNYGYTF.

The chain uses TRBV19 and TRBJ1-1, with D uncertain. CDR3 size: 15 residues. The germline V and J ends were trimmed by 7 bases and 1 base, with 16 bases remaining between them. Looked up from germline, CDR1 is LNHDA and CDR2 is SQIVND (reference sequence). Written as DNA, the CDR3 is TGTGCCAGTATCCTCCGAAGGGCAGGGAACACTGAAGCTTTCTTT. This encodes CASILRRAGNTEAFF.

Note on this clone: At one boundary the junction diverges from the germline segment, which might be a read error. J is TRBJ2-3 and V is TRBV7-7; the match to TRBD2 covers 10 bases. The CDR3 loop spans 15 amino acids. CDR1 SSHAT and CDR2 FNYEAQ come from the germline V gene (reference sequence). CDR3 amino acids: CASSLGASGGDTQYF. CDR3 DNA: TGTGCTAGCAGCTTAGGGGCTAGCGGGGGAGATACGCAGTATTTT.

The chain combines TRBV5-4 with TRBJ2-7; 13 bases align to TRBD2. This CDR3 contains 17 residues. Germline CDR1 reads SGHNT; CDR2 reads YYREEE (reference sequence). V shed 0 bases and J 3 bases; nucleotides not matched to a gene: 6. In nucleotides, the CDR3 is TGTGCCAGCAGCTTGGCGGGGGGACTAGCGGGACGCTACGAGCAGTACTTC. Translated: CASSLAGGLAGRYEQYF.

The chain joins TRBV4-1 to TRBJ1-5, with 7 bases lining up with TRBD1. This CDR3 comprises 16 residues. J was trimmed by 0 bases and V by 5 bases; bases with no gene match: 7. Germline V CDR1 and CDR2: MGHRA, YSYEKL. CDR3 sequence (DNA): TGCGCCAGCAGCTTCCGGGACAGTACTAGCAATCAGCCCCAGCATTTT. Its protein is CASSFRDSTSNQPQHF.

The V and J genes are TRBV30 and TRBJ2-5; D is possibly TRBD2 (7 bases). Trimming shortened V by 0 bases and J by 7 bases, and 12 bases separated the two germline ends. CDR3 size: 13 residues. Germline V gene data show CDR1 as GTSNPN and CDR2 as SVGIG (reference sequence). The CDR3 sequence is CAWSVGGLGTQYF. CDR3 coding DNA: TGTGCCTGGAGTGTGGGGGGGCTGGGGACCCAGTACTTC.

The chain is built from TRBV27 and TRBJ2-2; 7 bases are a match to TRBD2. The CDR3 runs 17 residues. Germline CDR1 reads MNHEY; CDR2 reads SMNVEV (reference sequence). V lost 1 base, J lost 1 base, and 6 bases stayed unmatched. CDR3 coding DNA: TGTGCCAGCAGTTTATATGCGGGAGCCGGGAACACCGGGGAGCTGTTTTTT. This gives the protein CASSLYAGAGNTGELFF.

This clone was detected only a few times. The rearrangement links TRBV20-1 to TRBJ1-1; no clear D. The germline CDR1 and CDR2 sequences are DFQATT and SNEGSKA (reference sequence). The CDR3 has 11 residues. The ends were cut back, 3 bases at V and 10 bases at J, with 12 bases in the middle. In nucleotides, the CDR3 is TGCAGTGCTAGCCCCCCTGGACGAGCTTTCTTT. Encoded protein: CSASPPGRAFF.

The chain couples TRBV2 to TRBJ1-6; D might be TRBD1 (6 bases). Deletions cut 6 bases from V and 6 bases from J, with 15 bases between. Germline V gene lookup returns CDR1 SNHLY and CDR2 FYNNEI. CDR3 length equals 15 residues. The CDR3 protein is CASSEQGIGNSPLHF. CDR3 nucleotide sequence: TGTGCCAGCAGCGAACAGGGAATCGGTAATTCACCCCTCCACTTT.

The genes are TRBV9 and TRBJ1-4; D perhaps matches TRBD1 (6 bases). Deletions cut 4 bases from V and 2 bases from J, with 12 bases between. Germline CDR1 is SGDLS and CDR2 is YYNGEE. The CDR3 sequence is 15 residues long. CDR3 loop: CASSPQGSTNEKLFF. The CDR3 nucleotides are TGTGCCAGCAGCCCACAGGGTTCGACTAATGAAAAACTGTTTTTT.

V and J are TRBV28 and TRBJ2-5; D uncertain. The germline V gene has CDR1 MDHEN and CDR2 SYDVKM. V was trimmed by 3 bases and J by 3 bases, leaving 8 bases between them. The CDR3 contains 13 residues. The CDR3 loop is CASSFHREETQYF. CDR3 DNA: TGTGCCAGCAGTTTTCATCGGGAAGAGACCCAGTACTTC.

In nucleotides, the CDR3 is TGTGCCAGCAGCCCCACATCGGGGATTGGAAACACCATATATTTT. Protein: CASSPTSGIGNTIYF. The chain recombines TRBV7-9 with TRBJ1-3; D remains ambiguous. Germline V gene lookup returns CDR1 SEHNR and CDR2 FQNEAQ (reference sequence). CDR3 length: 15 residues. Trimming stripped 5 bases from V and 3 bases from J, with 14 bases between.

CDR3 in amino acids: CASSLGTGGEQYF. The CDR3 coding sequence is TGTGCCAGCAGCTTAGGGACAGGGGGCGAGCAGTACTTC. This chain connects TRBV7-6 to TRBJ2-7; TRBD1 matches 10 bases. Germline values: CDR1 SGHVS, CDR2 FNYEAQ. CDR3 length: 13 amino acids. V dropped 1 base and J dropped 6; count of bases not matched to a gene: 0.

The CDR3 loop is CSVYGELRTEAFF. The CDR3 coding sequence is TGCAGCGTTTATGGGGAGTTACGCACTGAAGCTTTCTTT. The V gene is TRBV29-1, the J gene TRBJ1-1; D call uncertain. Germline CDR1 SQVTM, CDR2 ANQGSEA. V shed 5 bases and J shed 4 bases, with 14 bases lying between them. CDR3 length: 13 amino acids.

V usage is TRBV27 and J usage is TRBJ2-2; D is ambiguous. From germline, CDR1 is MNHEY and CDR2 SMNVEV (reference sequence). The ends were cut back, 0 bases at V and 2 bases at J, with 13 bases in the middle. The CDR3 covers 17 residues. DNA for the CDR3: TGTGCCAGCAGTTTATCAGTCCCCACAGTAAACACCGGGGAGCTGTTTTTT. Residues: CASSLSVPTVNTGELFF.

This clone has more than one count but fewer than ten. The chain joins TRBV11-2 to TRBJ2-1; 7 positions match TRBD2. Losses at the gene ends were 1 base for V and 0 bases for J; bases not matched to a gene: 6. CDR3 length: 17 amino acids. Germline CDR1 reads SGHAT; CDR2 reads FQNNGV. CDR3 in DNA: TGTGCCAGCAGCTTAGCGCTCCGCGGGGGCTCCTACAATGAGCAGTTCTTC. Translating gives CASSLALRGGSYNEQFF.

This clone was counted a few times. This chain joins TRBV18 and TRBJ2-6; D gene unclear. The CDR3 has 16 residues. V lost 0 bases, J lost 0 bases, and 6 bases lay in between. Germline CDR1 and CDR2: KGHSH and LQKENI. The CDR3 here is CASSPPGSSGANVLTF. The CDR3 region has the DNA TGTGCCAGCTCACCACCGGGCAGCTCTGGGGCCAACGTCCTGACTTTC.

The V gene is TRBV19, the J gene TRBJ1-6; 10 bases align to TRBD1. The V and J ends lost 5 bases and 9 bases, in that order; junction bases with no gene match: 10. CDR3 length equals 16 residues. Germline V gene lookup returns CDR1 LNHDA and CDR2 SQIVND (reference sequence). In DNA form, the CDR3 reads TGTGCCAGTAGTCTCCGGGGACAGGGGACCGGTTCACCCCTCCACTTT. The encoded protein is CASSLRGQGTGSPLHF.

This sequence joins TRBV18 and TRBJ2-3, with 7 bases identical to TRBD1. This CDR3 contains 15 residues. Losses at the gene ends were 2 bases for V and 5 bases for J; bases not matched to a gene: 7. Germline values: CDR1 KGHSH, CDR2 LQKENI. The CDR3 DNA reads as TGTGCCAGCTCACCAAAAGGGGGCCCCGGAGATACGCAGTATTTT. This gives the protein CASSPKGGPGDTQYF.

The J gene is TRBJ1-1, the V gene TRBV19; D remains unclear. The CDR3 is made up of 14 amino acids. Trimming cost V 3 bases and J 2 bases, with 10 bases left between them. The germline V gene has CDR1 LNHDA and CDR2 SQIVND (reference sequence). In nucleotides, the CDR3 is TGTGCCAGTAGTATTGGGGAGGACAACACTGAAGCTTTCTTT. Amino acid sequence: CASSIGEDNTEAFF.

This chain connects TRBV19 to TRBJ1-3; possible D gene TRBD1, 6 bases. The CDR3 has 16 residues. Germline V gives CDR1 LNHDA, CDR2 SQIVND (reference sequence). Trimming took off 2 bases at V and 4 bases at J, with 15 bases between the two ends. The CDR3 is CASSIFVDSSGNTIYF. CDR3 DNA sequence: TGTGCCAGTAGTATATTTGTGGACAGCTCAGGAAACACCATATATTTT.

The chain combines TRBV5-1 with TRBJ2-4; D not resolved. The length of the CDR3 is 13 residues. CDR1 SGHRS and CDR2 YFSETQ come from the germline V gene. Deletions cut 0 bases from V and 6 bases from J, with 7 bases between. The CDR3 DNA reads TGCGCCAGCAGCTTGGCGCCCCTAAACATTCAGTACTTC. It codes for CASSLAPLNIQYF.

The chain couples TRBV5-1 to TRBJ1-1; D is unresolved. V lost 0 bases, J lost 3 bases, and 12 bases lay in between. CDR1 and CDR2 (germline): SGHRS, YFSETQ. There are 15 residues in the CDR3. This CDR3 is CASSLEEGGYTEAFF. In nucleotides, the CDR3 is TGCGCCAGCAGCTTGGAGGAGGGCGGGTACACTGAAGCTTTCTTT.

This chain links TRBV20-1 with TRBJ2-7, with D maybe TRBD1 (5 bases). The CDR3 is made up of 11 amino acids. Trimming removed 6 bases at V and 3 bases at J, with 9 bases between. CDR1 is DFQATT, CDR2 SNEGSKA, per germline (reference sequence). CDR3 residues: CSARQLYEQYF. DNA for the CDR3: TGCAGTGCACGACAGCTCTACGAGCAGTACTTC.

This rearrangement joins TRBV10-1 to TRBJ1-5; 7 positions agree with TRBD1. The CDR3 is 13 amino acids. Per germline, CDR1 WNHNN and CDR2 SYGVQD (reference sequence). J lost 6 bases, V lost 10 bases, and 9 bases had no gene match. CDR3 sequence: CATSTGTTQPQHF. CDR3 bases: TGCGCCACATCGACAGGGACGACTCAGCCCCAGCATTTT.